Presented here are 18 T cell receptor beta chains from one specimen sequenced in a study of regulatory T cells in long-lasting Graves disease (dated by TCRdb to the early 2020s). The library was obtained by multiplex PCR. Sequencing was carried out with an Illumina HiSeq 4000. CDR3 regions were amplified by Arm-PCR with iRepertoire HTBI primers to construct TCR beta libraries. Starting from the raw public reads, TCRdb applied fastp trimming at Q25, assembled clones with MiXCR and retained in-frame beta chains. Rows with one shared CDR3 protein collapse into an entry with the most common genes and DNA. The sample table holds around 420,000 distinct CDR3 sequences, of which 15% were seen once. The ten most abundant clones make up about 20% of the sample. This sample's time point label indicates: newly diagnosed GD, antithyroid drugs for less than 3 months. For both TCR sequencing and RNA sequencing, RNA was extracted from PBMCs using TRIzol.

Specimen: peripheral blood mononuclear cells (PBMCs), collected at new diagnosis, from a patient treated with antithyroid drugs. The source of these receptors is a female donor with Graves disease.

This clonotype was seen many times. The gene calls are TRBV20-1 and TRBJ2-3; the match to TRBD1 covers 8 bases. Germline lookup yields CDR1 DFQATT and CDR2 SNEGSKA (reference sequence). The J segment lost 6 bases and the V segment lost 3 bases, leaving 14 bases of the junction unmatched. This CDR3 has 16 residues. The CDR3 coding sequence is TGCAGTGCTAGCCTTTCGTCCAGGGGGCTCGGGGATACGCAGTATTTT. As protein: CSASLSSRGLGDTQYF.

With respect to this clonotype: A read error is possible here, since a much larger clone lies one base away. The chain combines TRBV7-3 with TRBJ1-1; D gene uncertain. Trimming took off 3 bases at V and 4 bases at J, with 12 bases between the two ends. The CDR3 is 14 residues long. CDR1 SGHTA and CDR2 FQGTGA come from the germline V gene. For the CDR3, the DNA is TGTGCCAGCAGCTTCCAGCGCATCGGCACTGAAGCTTTCTTT. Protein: CASSFQRIGTEAFF.

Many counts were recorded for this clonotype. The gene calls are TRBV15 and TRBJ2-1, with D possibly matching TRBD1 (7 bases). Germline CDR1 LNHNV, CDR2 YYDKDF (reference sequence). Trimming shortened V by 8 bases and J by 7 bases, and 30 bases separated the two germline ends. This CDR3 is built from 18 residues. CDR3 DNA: TGTGCCACCTCAGGGGGGCGGTATAGGCTATATCCGTTAAATGAGCAGTTCTTC. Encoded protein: CATSGGRYRLYPLNEQFF.

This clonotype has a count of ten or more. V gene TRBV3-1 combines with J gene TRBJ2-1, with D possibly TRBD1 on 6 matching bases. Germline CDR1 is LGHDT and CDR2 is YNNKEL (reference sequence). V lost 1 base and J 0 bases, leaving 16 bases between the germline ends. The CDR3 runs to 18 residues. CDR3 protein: CASSQVPLRGSSYNEQFF. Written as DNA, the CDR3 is TGTGCCAGCAGCCAAGTCCCCTTAAGGGGGAGCTCCTACAATGAGCAGTTCTTC.

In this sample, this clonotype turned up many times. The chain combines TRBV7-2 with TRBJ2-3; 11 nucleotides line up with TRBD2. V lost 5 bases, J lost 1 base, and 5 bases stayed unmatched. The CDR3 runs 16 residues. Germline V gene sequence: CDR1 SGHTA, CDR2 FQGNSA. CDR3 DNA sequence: TGTGCCAGCAGCGGGACTAGCGGTGGAGGCACAGATACGCAGTATTTT. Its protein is CASSGTSGGGTDTQYF.

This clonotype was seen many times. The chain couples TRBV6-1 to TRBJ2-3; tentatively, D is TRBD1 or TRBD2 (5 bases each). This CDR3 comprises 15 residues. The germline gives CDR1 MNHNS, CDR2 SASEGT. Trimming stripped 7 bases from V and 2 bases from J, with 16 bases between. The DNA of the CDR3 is TGTGCCAGCACTACCGGGACGGCTTACACAGATACGCAGTATTTT. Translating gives CASTTGTAYTDTQYF.

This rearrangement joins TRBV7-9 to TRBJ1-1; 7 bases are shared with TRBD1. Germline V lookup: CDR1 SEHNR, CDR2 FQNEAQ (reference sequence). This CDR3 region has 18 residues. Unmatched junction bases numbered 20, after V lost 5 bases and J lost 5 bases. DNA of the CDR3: TGTGCCAGCAGCCGTCTCGAATTTTTGGCAGGGGGAGATACTGAAGCTTTCTTT. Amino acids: CASSRLEFLAGGDTEAFF.

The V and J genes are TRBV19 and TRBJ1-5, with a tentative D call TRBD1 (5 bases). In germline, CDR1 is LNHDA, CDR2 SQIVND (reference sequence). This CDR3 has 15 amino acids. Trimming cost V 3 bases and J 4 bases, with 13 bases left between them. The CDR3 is CASSIWRGDNQPQHF. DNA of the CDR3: TGTGCCAGTAGTATCTGGAGGGGCGATAATCAGCCCCAGCATTTT.

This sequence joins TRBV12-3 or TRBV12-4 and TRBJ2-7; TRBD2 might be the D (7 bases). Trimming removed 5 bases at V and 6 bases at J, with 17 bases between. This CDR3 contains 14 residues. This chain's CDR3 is CASSTRAGAGEQYF. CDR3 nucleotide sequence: TGTGCCAGCAGTACACGGGCGGGGGCGGGCGAGCAGTACTTC.

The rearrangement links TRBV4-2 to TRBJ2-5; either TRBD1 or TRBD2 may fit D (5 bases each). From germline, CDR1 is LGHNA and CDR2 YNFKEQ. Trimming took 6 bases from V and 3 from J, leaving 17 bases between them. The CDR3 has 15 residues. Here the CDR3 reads CASSLNWGNKETQYF. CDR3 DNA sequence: TGTGCCAGCAGTTTAAACTGGGGGAATAAAGAGACCCAGTACTTC.

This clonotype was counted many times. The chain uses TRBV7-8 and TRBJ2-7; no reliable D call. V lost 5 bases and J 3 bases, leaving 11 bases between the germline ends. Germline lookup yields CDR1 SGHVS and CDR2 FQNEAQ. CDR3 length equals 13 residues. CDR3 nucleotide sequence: TGTGCCAGCAGCGCCCGATCTGACTACGAGCAGTACTTC. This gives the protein CASSARSDYEQYF.

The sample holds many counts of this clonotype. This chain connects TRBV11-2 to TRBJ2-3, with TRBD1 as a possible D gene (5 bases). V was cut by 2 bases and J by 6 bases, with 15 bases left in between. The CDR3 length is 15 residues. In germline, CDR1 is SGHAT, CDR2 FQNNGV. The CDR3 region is CASSLRGIRSDTQYF. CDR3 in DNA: TGTGCCAGCAGCTTAAGGGGTATTAGATCCGATACGCAGTATTTT.

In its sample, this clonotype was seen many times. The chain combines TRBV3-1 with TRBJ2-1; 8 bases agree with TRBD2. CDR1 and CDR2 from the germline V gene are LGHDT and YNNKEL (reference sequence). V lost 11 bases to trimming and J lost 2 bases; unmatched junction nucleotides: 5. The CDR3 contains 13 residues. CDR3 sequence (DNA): TGTGCCGTTAGCGGGGTAGCCTACAATGAGCAGTTCTTC. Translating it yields CAVSGVAYNEQFF.

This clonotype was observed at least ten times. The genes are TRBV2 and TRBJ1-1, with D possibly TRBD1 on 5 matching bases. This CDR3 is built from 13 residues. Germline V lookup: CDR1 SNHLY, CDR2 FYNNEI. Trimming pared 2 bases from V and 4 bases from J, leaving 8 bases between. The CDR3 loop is CASSERRGTEAFF. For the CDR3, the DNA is TGTGCCAGCAGTGAAAGAAGGGGCACTGAAGCTTTCTTT.

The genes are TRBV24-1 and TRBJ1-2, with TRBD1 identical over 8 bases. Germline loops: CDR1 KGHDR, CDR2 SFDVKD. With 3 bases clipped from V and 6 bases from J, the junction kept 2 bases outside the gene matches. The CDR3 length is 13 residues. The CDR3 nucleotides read TGTGCCACCAGTGATCAACAGGGGGATGGCTACACCTTC. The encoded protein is CATSDQQGDGYTF.

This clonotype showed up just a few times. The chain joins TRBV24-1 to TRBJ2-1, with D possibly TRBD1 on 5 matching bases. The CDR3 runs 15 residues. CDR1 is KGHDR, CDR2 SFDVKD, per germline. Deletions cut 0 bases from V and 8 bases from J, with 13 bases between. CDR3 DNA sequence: TGTGCCACCAGTGATTTGAGGACACGCCAGGATGAGCAGTTCTTC. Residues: CATSDLRTRQDEQFF.

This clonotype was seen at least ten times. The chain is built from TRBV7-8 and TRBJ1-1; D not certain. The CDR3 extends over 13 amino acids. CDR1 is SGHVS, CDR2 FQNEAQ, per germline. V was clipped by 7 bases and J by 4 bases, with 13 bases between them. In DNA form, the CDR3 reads TGTGCCAGCATCCCGCGGTGGAGCACTGAAGCTTTCTTT. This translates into CASIPRWSTEAFF.

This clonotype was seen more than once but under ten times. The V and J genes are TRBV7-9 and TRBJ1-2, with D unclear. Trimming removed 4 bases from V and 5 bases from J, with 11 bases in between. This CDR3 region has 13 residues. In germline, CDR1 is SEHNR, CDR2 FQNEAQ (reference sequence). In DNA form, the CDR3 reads TGTGCCAGCAGCTCAACGGGGTTGTATGGCTACACCTTC. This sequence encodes CASSSTGLYGYTF. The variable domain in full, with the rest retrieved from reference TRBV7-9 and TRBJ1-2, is DTGVSQNPRHKITKRGQNVTFRCDPISEHNRLYWYRQTLGQGPEFLTYFQNEAQLEKSRLLSDRFSAERPKGSFSTLEIQRTEQGDSAMYLCASSSTGLYGYTFGSGTRLTVV.